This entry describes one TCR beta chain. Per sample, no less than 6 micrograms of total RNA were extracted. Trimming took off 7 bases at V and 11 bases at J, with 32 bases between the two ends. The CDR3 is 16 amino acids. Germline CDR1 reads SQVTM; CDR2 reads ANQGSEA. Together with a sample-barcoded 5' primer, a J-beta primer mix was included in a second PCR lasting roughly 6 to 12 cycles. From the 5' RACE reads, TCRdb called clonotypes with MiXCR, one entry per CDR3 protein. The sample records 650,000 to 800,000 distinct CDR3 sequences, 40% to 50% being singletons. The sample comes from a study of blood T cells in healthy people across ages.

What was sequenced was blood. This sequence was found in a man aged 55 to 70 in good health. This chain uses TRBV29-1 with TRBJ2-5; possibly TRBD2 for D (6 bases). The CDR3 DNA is TGCAGCGCCACGATTCCGGGGAGCGCCCAGTCGGGGGAGCAGTACTTC. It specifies CSATIPGSAQSGEQYF.